Listed here are 6 T cell receptor beta chains from one sample, sequenced in a study of monozygotic twins with inflammatory bowel disease. TCRdb reprocessed the 5' RACE reads, keeping one entry per CDR3 protein, no DNA. Recorded for this sample: 200,000 to 250,000 distinct CDR3 sequences. Sequenced input: blood. All receptors derive from a human donor with ulcerative colitis or Crohn's disease, or a healthy co-twin of an affected twin (not recorded which).

The genes are TRBV7-2 and TRBJ1-2. The V gene's germline CDR1 is SGHTA and CDR2 FQGNSA. The CDR3 is made up of 14 amino acids. CDR3 sequence reads: CASSPSLTPYGYTF.

This rearrangement joins TRBV7-8 to TRBJ1-5; TCRdb's D gene call, TRBD1, goes unchecked for lack of DNA. There are 14 residues in the CDR3. Germline loops: CDR1 SGHVS, CDR2 FQNEAQ. CDR3: CAVGGLNSNQPQHF.

The V gene is TRBV5-1, the J gene TRBJ2-3; TCRdb returns TRBD2, unconfirmable since there is no DNA. Germline-derived CDR1 and CDR2 are SGHRS and YFSETQ. The CDR3 is 16 residues long. This chain's CDR3 is CASSLALAGETDTQYF.

The CDR3 protein is CASSLDSGQGAREQYF. J is TRBJ2-7 and V is TRBV5-1; without DNA, the TCRdb call of TRBD1 cannot be checked. The CDR3 has 16 residues. CDR1 SGHRS and CDR2 YFSETQ come from the germline V gene.

The chain uses TRBV6-1 and TRBJ1-4; TCRdb designates TRBD1, a call that cannot be tested without DNA. The CDR3 covers 14 residues. CDR1 and CDR2 from the germline V gene are MNHNS and SASEGT. CDR3 amino acids: CASSRTAINEKLFF.

The chain links TRBV7-9 to TRBJ1-4. CDR3 size: 15 residues. Per germline, CDR1 SEHNR and CDR2 FQNEAQ (reference sequence). CDR3 region: CASSSTDTTNEKLFF.